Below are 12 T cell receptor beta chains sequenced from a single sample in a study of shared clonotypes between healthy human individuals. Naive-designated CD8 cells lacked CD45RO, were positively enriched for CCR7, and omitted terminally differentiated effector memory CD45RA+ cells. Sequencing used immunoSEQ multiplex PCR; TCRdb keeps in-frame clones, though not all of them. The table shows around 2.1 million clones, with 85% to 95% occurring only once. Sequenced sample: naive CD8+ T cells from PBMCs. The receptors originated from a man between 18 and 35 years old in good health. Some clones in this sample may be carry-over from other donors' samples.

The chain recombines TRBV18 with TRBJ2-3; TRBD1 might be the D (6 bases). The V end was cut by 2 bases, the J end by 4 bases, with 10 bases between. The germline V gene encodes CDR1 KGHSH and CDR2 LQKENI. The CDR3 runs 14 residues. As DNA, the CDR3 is TGTGCCAGCTCACCATTTGGGGGCCCAGATACGCAGTATTTT. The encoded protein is CASSPFGGPDTQYF.

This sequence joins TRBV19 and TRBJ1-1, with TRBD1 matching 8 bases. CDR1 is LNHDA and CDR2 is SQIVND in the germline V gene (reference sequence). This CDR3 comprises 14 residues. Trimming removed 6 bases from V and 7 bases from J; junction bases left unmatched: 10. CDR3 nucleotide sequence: TGTGCCAGTAGACCGGACAGGGAGGCGGGTGAAGCTTTCTTT. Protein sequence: CASRPDREAGEAFF.

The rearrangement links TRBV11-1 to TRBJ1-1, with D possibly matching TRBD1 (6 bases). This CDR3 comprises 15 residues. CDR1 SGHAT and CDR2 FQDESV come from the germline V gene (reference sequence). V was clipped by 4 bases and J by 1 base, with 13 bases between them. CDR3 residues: CASSYYAGQNTEAFF. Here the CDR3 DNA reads TGTGCCAGCAGCTATTACGCGGGACAGAACACTGAAGCTTTCTTT.

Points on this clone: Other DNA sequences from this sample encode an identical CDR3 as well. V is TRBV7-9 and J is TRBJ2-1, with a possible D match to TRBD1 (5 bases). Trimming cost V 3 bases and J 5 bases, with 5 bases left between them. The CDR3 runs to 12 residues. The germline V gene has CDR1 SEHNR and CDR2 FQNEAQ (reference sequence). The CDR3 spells CASSLTDNEQFF. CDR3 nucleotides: TGTGCCAGCAGCTTGACAGACAATGAGCAGTTCTTC.

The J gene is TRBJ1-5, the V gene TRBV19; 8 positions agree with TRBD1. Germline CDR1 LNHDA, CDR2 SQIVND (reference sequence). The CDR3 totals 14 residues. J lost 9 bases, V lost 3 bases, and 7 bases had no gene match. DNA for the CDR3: TGTGCCAGTAGTATGGCAGGGGGCCCCCTGCCCCAGCATTTT. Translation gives CASSMAGGPLPQHF.

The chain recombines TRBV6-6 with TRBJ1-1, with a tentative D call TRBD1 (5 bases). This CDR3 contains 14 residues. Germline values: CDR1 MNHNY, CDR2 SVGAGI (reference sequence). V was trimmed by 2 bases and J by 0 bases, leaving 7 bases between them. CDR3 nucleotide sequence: TGTGCCAGCAGTTACGGGGGGATGAACACTGAAGCTTTCTTT. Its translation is CASSYGGMNTEAFF.

The CDR3 nucleotides are TGTGCCATCAGCGGCACTAGCGGAGGGTGGACAGATACGCAGTATTTT. Protein: CAISGTSGGWTDTQYF. This chain joins TRBV10-3 and TRBJ2-3, with 8 bases matching TRBD2. J gave up 3 bases and V 6 bases, and 11 bases lay outside the gene matches. The CDR3 consists of 16 residues. CDR1 is ENHRY, CDR2 SYGVKD, per germline.

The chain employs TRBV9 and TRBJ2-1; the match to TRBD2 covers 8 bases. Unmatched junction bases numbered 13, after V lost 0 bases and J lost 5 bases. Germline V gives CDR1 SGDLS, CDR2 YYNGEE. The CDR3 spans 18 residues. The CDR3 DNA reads TGTGCCAGCAGCGTAGGCTCCGGTGCGGGAGGTTTGGACAATGAGCAGTTCTTC. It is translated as CASSVGSGAGGLDNEQFF.

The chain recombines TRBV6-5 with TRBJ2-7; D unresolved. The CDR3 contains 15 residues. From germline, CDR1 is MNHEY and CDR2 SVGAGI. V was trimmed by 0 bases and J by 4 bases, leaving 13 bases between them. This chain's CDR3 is CASSYSTMQAYEQYF. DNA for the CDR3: TGTGCCAGCAGTTACTCGACGATGCAGGCTTACGAGCAGTACTTC.

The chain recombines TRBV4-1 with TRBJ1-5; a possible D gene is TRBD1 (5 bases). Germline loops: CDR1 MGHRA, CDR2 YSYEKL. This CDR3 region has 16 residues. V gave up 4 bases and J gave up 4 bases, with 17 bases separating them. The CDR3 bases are TGCGCCAGCAGCCCGGCGGGGCGCGGGGCAAATCAGCCCCAGCATTTT. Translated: CASSPAGRGANQPQHF.

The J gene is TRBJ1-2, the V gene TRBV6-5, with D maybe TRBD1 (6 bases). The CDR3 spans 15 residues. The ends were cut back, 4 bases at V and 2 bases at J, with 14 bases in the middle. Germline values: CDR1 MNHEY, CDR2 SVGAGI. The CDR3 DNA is TGTGCCAGCAGTTCAAATGCTGGACAGAACTATGGCTACACCTTC. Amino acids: CASSSNAGQNYGYTF.

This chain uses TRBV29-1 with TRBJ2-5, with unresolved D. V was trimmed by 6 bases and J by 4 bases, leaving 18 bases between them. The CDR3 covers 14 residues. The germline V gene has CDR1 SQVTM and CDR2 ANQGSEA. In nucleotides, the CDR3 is TGCAGCGTCGTGACCTTGGGGATAGGAGAGACCCAGTACTTC. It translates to CSVVTLGIGETQYF. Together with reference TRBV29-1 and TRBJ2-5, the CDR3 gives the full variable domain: SAVISQKPSRDICQRGTSLTIQCQVDSQVTMMFWYRQQPGQSLTLIATANQGSEATYESGFVIDKFPISRPNLTFSTLTVSNMSPEDSSIYLCSVVTLGIGETQYFGPGTRLLVL.